The next 18 T cell receptor beta chains were all read from a single sample in a study of T cells in tumors after PD-1 blockade. Libraries were prepared by immunoSEQ multiplex PCR; TCRdb keeps only in-frame clonotypes and omits some of them. The table includes 20,000 to 25,000 clones, roughly 73% detected once. This sample comprised PBMCs, obtained before anti-PD-1 treatment. The receptors originated from a human donor with basal cell carcinoma.

This clone came up a few times. The chain combines TRBV5-1 with TRBJ1-2; the D gene is possibly TRBD1 (6 bases). Germline V gene data show CDR1 as SGHRS and CDR2 as YFSETQ. This CDR3 is 15 amino acids long. Trimming left V 4 bases short and J 0 bases short, with 13 bases between. CDR3 nucleotide sequence: TGCGCCAGCAGCAGAGAACAGGGTGCTAACTATGGCTACACCTTC. This encodes CASSREQGANYGYTF.

This clone has just one count. This sequence joins TRBV19 and TRBJ2-2; TRBD1 matches at 9 bases. CDR3 length: 15 residues. The ends lost 10 bases at V and 3 bases at J; junction bases unmatched: 9. The germline V gene encodes CDR1 LNHDA and CDR2 SQIVND (reference sequence). The CDR3 nucleotides read TGTGCCACCAAGGGGAACAGGGGGCACACCGGGGAGCTGTTTTTT. Protein product: CATKGNRGHTGELFF.

V is TRBV28 and J is TRBJ1-6; TRBD1 agrees at 7 bases. The CDR3 loop spans 17 amino acids. J was trimmed by 9 bases and V by 6 bases; bases with no gene match: 17. Per germline, CDR1 MDHEN and CDR2 SYDVKM. The CDR3 DNA follows: TGTGCCAGCAGCAAGCCGTGGGGAGGGGGCGTGGGTTCACCCCTCCACTTT. It yields the protein CASSKPWGGGVGSPLHF.

This chain joins TRBV6-2 or TRBV6-3 and TRBJ2-2, with D perhaps matching TRBD2 (6 bases). The CDR3 has 13 residues. V was trimmed by 5 bases and J by 6 bases, leaving 10 bases between them. Germline values: CDR1 MNHEY, CDR2 SVGEGT. The CDR3 sequence is CASSLGEAGELFF. In DNA form, the CDR3 reads TGTGCCAGCAGTCTAGGGGAGGCCGGGGAGCTGTTTTTT.

This clone was seen just once. The chain is built from TRBV6-2 or TRBV6-3 and TRBJ1-5; tentative D call: TRBD1 (5 bases). Trimming took 2 bases from V and 5 from J, leaving 13 bases between them. This CDR3 has 15 residues. CDR1 and CDR2 (germline): MNHEY, SVGEGT. The CDR3 nucleotides are TGTGCCAGCAGTTACCTCAGGGCTCCCGATCAGCCCCAGCATTTT. It is translated as CASSYLRAPDQPQHF.

CDR3 protein: CASSQGDRGNTIYF. CDR3 nucleotides: TGTGCCAGCAGCCAAGGTGACAGGGGAAACACCATATATTTT. J is TRBJ1-3 and V is TRBV3-1 (or the pseudogene TRBV3-2); D perhaps matches TRBD1 (6 bases). Germline CDR1 reads LGHDT; CDR2 reads YNNKEL (reference sequence). V was clipped by 1 base and J by 4 bases, with 8 bases between them. The CDR3 is made up of 14 amino acids.

In the case of this clone: A read error may account for a junction end that differs from germline. V usage is TRBV6-1 and J usage is TRBJ2-1, with D uncertain. The CDR3 length is 13 residues. CDR1 and CDR2 from the germline V gene are MNHNS and SASEGT. The CDR3 sequence is CASSEGTPGEQLF. The CDR3 nucleotides read TGTGCCAGCAGTGAAGGGACCCCAGGTGAGCAGCTCTTC.

The gene calls are TRBV7-3 and TRBJ2-7, with D hard to call. V lost 0 bases, J lost 4 bases, and 10 bases lay in between. Germline values: CDR1 SGHTA, CDR2 FQGTGA. The length of the CDR3 is 14 residues. CDR3 region: CASSLTGLAYEQYF. The CDR3 DNA follows: TGTGCCAGCAGCTTAACTGGCCTGGCATACGAGCAGTACTTC.

The J gene is TRBJ2-6, the V gene TRBV4-3, with D perhaps matching TRBD1 or TRBD2 (5 bases each). The CDR3 totals 17 residues. The germline V gene has CDR1 LGHNA and CDR2 YSLEER. Trimming stripped 8 bases from V and 1 base from J, with 18 bases between. CDR3 DNA sequence: TGCGCCAGCCAGGGTCGGGGCCCGGGATCTGGGGCCAACGTCCTGACTTTC. Translating gives CASQGRGPGSGANVLTF.

In this sample, this clone turned up a few times. V usage is TRBV6-2 or TRBV6-3 and J usage is TRBJ1-5, with TRBD1 identical over 8 bases. The CDR3 loop spans 16 amino acids. Germline V lookup: CDR1 MNHEY, CDR2 SVGEGT. V lost 0 bases and J lost 1; bases outside the gene matches: 2. Here the CDR3 DNA reads TGTGCCAGCAGTTACTCGGGACAGGTGAGCAATCAGCCCCAGCATTTT. Translation gives CASSYSGQVSNQPQHF.

The J gene is TRBJ2-3, the V gene TRBV5-1, with 8 nucleotides matching TRBD1. The CDR3 has 14 residues. The V and J ends lost 4 bases and 6 bases, in that order; junction bases with no gene match: 7. The germline gives CDR1 SGHRS, CDR2 YFSETQ. In DNA, the CDR3 is TGCGCCAGCAGCAAGGACAGGGCCGAGGATACGCAGTATTTT. Translation: CASSKDRAEDTQYF.

The sample holds a few counts of this clone. The junction and the germline gene differ at one end; a read error may be behind it. The rearrangement joins TRBV2 to TRBJ2-1, with D possibly TRBD2 on 7 matching bases. CDR3 length: 19 amino acids. Germline V lookup: CDR1 SNHLY, CDR2 FYNNEI. The CDR3 nucleotides are TGTGCCCGCAGTGAAGGGGGGGCGGGGGAGGGGAGCTCCTACAATGAGCAGTTCTTC. Translated, it gives CARSEGGAGEGSSYNEQFF.

The V gene is TRBV6-5, the J gene TRBJ1-1; D is ambiguous. Germline V lookup: CDR1 MNHEY, CDR2 SVGAGI. Trimming removed 8 bases from V and 3 bases from J, with 4 bases in between. The length of the CDR3 is 10 residues. CDR3 sequence (DNA): TGTGCCAGCGGGGACACTGAAGCTTTCTTT. Translated, it gives CASGDTEAFF.

The chain couples TRBV6-5 to TRBJ2-1; 7 nucleotides agree with TRBD1. Germline-derived CDR1 and CDR2 are MNHEY and SVGAGI. The CDR3 loop spans 15 amino acids. V shed 0 bases, J shed 2 bases, and the junction held 1 base outside the gene matches. The CDR3 is CASSYSGTAYNEQFF. The DNA of the CDR3 is TGTGCCAGCAGTTACTCGGGGACAGCCTACAATGAGCAGTTCTTC.

This chain uses TRBV2 with TRBJ2-3; no definite D call. The CDR3 length is 12 residues. Trimming pared 2 bases from V and 5 bases from J, leaving 5 bases between. Germline CDR1 reads SNHLY; CDR2 reads FYNNEI. CDR3 nucleotides: TGTGCCAGCAGTGAACTCGAAGATACGCAGTATTTT. It is translated as CASSELEDTQYF.

The chain links TRBV6-5 to TRBJ1-2; tentatively, D is TRBD1 (5 bases). Germline CDR1 reads MNHEY; CDR2 reads SVGAGI. CDR3 length: 14 amino acids. V was pared by 6 bases and J by 4 bases, with 15 bases between. The CDR3 here is CASSTGRFVYGYTF. CDR3 coding DNA: TGTGCCAGCAGCACGGGACGCTTCGTCTATGGCTACACCTTC.

The chain has TRBV6-5 and TRBJ2-7; D possibly corresponds to TRBD2 (5 bases). Germline CDR1 reads MNHEY; CDR2 reads SVGAGI. The CDR3 is 11 residues long. The V end lost 7 bases, the J end lost 11 bases, and 15 bases lay between the germline ends. CDR3 nucleotides: TGTGCCAGCACCTCCTCGGTGGGAGAGTACTTC. Translating it yields CASTSSVGEYF.

V gene TRBV6-4 combines with J gene TRBJ2-2, with D unresolved. The V end was cut by 0 bases, the J end by 4 bases, with 6 bases between. The germline V gene encodes CDR1 MRHNA and CDR2 SNTAGT. There are 14 residues in the CDR3. CDR3 sequence: CASSDSPGTGELFF. The DNA for the CDR3 is TGTGCCAGCAGTGACTCCCCCGGCACCGGGGAGCTGTTTTTT.